These 29 T cell receptor beta chains came from one sample sequenced in a study of OX40 agonist ivuxolimab in advanced cancers. Some clones are missing from TCRdb's copy, which holds only in-frame ones; the method was immunoSEQ multiplex PCR. The table has roughly 97,000 clones, around nine tenths seen once. The sequenced sample was CD4+ or CD8+ T cells sorted from blood, obtained in a trial of the OX40 agonist ivuxolimab. All receptors come from an adult with an advanced solid tumor such as melanoma, head and neck, liver or kidney cancer.

The chain couples TRBV6-1 to TRBJ2-5; D may be TRBD2 (5 bases). This CDR3 is 12 amino acids long. Germline V gene data show CDR1 as MNHNS and CDR2 as SASEGT. V was clipped by 8 bases and J by 4 bases, with 11 bases between them. The CDR3 region is CASGRVGETQYF. CDR3 in DNA: TGTGCCAGCGGGAGAGTGGGAGAGACCCAGTACTTC.

The chain is built from TRBV6-1 and TRBJ1-5, with D possibly TRBD1 on 5 matching bases. V was clipped by 2 bases and J by 0 bases, with 5 bases between them. Germline V gene data show CDR1 as MNHNS and CDR2 as SASEGT. The CDR3 sequence is 14 residues long. DNA of the CDR3: TGTGCCAGCAGTGAACAGGGTAGCAATCAGCCCCAGCATTTT. Translated, it gives CASSEQGSNQPQHF.

The chain recombines TRBV30 with TRBJ2-5; no clear D gene. CDR3 size: 13 residues. From germline, CDR1 is GTSNPN and CDR2 SVGIG (reference sequence). V was shortened by 3 bases and J by 1 base, with 9 bases between the two germline ends. The CDR3 sequence is CAWSTAFQETQYF. In DNA form, the CDR3 reads TGTGCCTGGAGCACAGCTTTCCAAGAGACCCAGTACTTC.

The rearrangement joins TRBV19 to TRBJ1-6; no clear D. Germline assignment: CDR1 LNHDA and CDR2 SQIVND (reference sequence). Trimming removed 6 bases at V and 9 bases at J, with 15 bases between. This CDR3 has 14 amino acids. The CDR3 nucleotides read TGTGCCAGTAGCCCGGTCCTCCCCCTTTCACCCCTCCACTTT. This codes for CASSPVLPLSPLHF.

This rearrangement joins TRBV7-9 to TRBJ2-7; D remains ambiguous. The germline gives CDR1 SEHNR, CDR2 FQNEAQ (reference sequence). The CDR3 sequence is 13 residues long. V was pared by 1 base and J by 3 bases, with 7 bases between. CDR3 DNA: TGTGCCAGCAGCTTAGATATTTTCTACGAGCAGTACTTC. The encoded protein is CASSLDIFYEQYF.

This chain joins TRBV2 and TRBJ2-2; no clear D gene. V lost 0 bases and J lost 14, with 13 bases in between. Germline-derived CDR1 and CDR2 are SNHLY and FYNNEI. This CDR3 has 13 amino acids. DNA of the CDR3: TGTGCCAGCAGTGAAGCGCTTTTCAGAACCCTGTTTTTT. Its protein is CASSEALFRTLFF.

The rearrangement uses TRBV2 and TRBJ1-4; maybe TRBD1 (5 bases). Germline assignment: CDR1 SNHLY and CDR2 FYNNEI. V shed 2 bases and J shed 7 bases, with 8 bases lying between them. This CDR3 has 13 amino acids. CDR3 region: CASSESRAEKLFF. For the CDR3, the DNA is TGTGCCAGCAGTGAATCCAGGGCTGAAAAACTGTTTTTT.

This clone has only a few counts. J is TRBJ2-5 and V is TRBV4-3, with TRBD2 matching 7 bases. Germline values: CDR1 LGHNA, CDR2 YSLEER. This CDR3 is built from 14 residues. V lost 1 base and J lost 2; bases outside the gene matches: 1. This CDR3 reads CASSQGAGQETQYF. In nucleotides, the CDR3 is TGCGCCAGCAGCCAAGGAGCGGGGCAAGAGACCCAGTACTTC.

The table lists this clone with a count of one. The chain is built from TRBV10-3 and TRBJ2-7; no definite D call. The CDR3 sequence is 15 residues long. Germline V CDR1 and CDR2: ENHRY, SYGVKD. V lost 3 bases and J lost 2, with 14 bases in between. The CDR3 protein is CAISESTSATYEQYF. CDR3 nucleotide sequence: TGTGCCATCAGTGAATCAACCAGCGCTACCTACGAGCAGTACTTC.

The rearrangement joins TRBV6-5 to TRBJ1-1; 7 nucleotides match TRBD1. Per germline, CDR1 MNHEY and CDR2 SVGAGI. V dropped 2 bases and J dropped 8; count of bases not matched to a gene: 5. CDR3 length: 13 amino acids. The CDR3 region is CASSYGRQGEAFF. DNA of the CDR3: TGTGCCAGCAGTTACGGAAGACAGGGAGAAGCTTTCTTT.

This clone showed up just a few times. This rearrangement joins TRBV30 to TRBJ1-6; D may be TRBD1 (6 bases). Germline CDR1 reads GTSNPN; CDR2 reads SVGIG (reference sequence). The CDR3 consists of 15 residues. Trimming left V 2 bases short and J 13 bases short, with 21 bases between. The CDR3 DNA reads TGTGCCTGGAGTCCAATACAGGGCCAATCTTCCCCCCTCCACTTT. It codes for CAWSPIQGQSSPLHF.

The V gene is TRBV28, the J gene TRBJ1-2; D is perhaps TRBD1 (5 bases). CDR3 size: 15 residues. Trimming shortened V by 6 bases and J by 0 bases, and 14 bases separated the two germline ends. The V gene's germline CDR1 is MDHEN and CDR2 SYDVKM. The CDR3: CASSDPGRTNYGYTF. The CDR3 DNA sequence: TGTGCCAGCAGCGACCCGGGACGAACTAACTATGGCTACACCTTC.

The gene calls are TRBV10-1 and TRBJ2-1; TRBD1 agrees at 9 bases. Germline V lookup: CDR1 WNHNN, CDR2 SYGVQD (reference sequence). After removal of 6 bases from V and 10 bases from J, the junction contained 10 bases not matched to a gene. This CDR3 has 14 residues. In nucleotides, the CDR3 is TGCGCCAGCAGCTCCGGGACAGGGTTTTTGGAGCAGTTCTTC. As protein: CASSSGTGFLEQFF.

The genes are TRBV7-9 and TRBJ2-7, with TRBD1 matching over 8 bases. The V and J ends lost 3 bases and 4 bases, in that order; junction bases with no gene match: 2. The CDR3 totals 13 residues. Germline-derived CDR1 and CDR2 are SEHNR and FQNEAQ (reference sequence). In DNA form, the CDR3 reads TGTGCCAGCAGCTTGGACAGGGTGTACGAGCAGTACTTC. It is translated as CASSLDRVYEQYF.

The chain links TRBV14 to TRBJ2-7; 8 bases are shared with TRBD1. Germline V gene lookup returns CDR1 SGHDN and CDR2 FVKESK. The CDR3 is 16 residues long. V shed 6 bases and J 1 base; nucleotides not matched to a gene: 11. Here the CDR3 reads CASSRTGNSLSYEQYF. CDR3 in DNA: TGTGCCAGCAGTCGGACAGGGAACTCCTTGTCCTACGAGCAGTACTTC.

The chain is built from TRBV29-1 and TRBJ1-1; D call uncertain. The CDR3 runs to 11 residues. The V end lost 0 bases, the J end lost 11 bases, and 10 bases lay between the germline ends. Germline V gene sequence: CDR1 SQVTM, CDR2 ANQGSEA. The CDR3 DNA is TGCAGCGTTGAAGATCTCACAGCGGCTTTCTTT. Translating gives CSVEDLTAAFF.

The V call is TRBV7-2, the J call TRBJ1-2; TRBD1 is a possible D gene (6 bases). The CDR3 consists of 13 residues. Trimming removed 6 bases from V and 5 bases from J, with 13 bases in between. Germline CDR1 reads SGHTA; CDR2 reads FQGNSA. The CDR3 is CASSRDNNYGYTF. CDR3 DNA sequence: TGTGCCAGCAGTCGGGACAACAATTATGGCTACACCTTC.

The V gene is TRBV29-1, the J gene TRBJ2-6, with a tentative D call TRBD1 (6 bases). This CDR3 is 14 amino acids long. V dropped 4 bases and J dropped 1 base, with 8 bases sitting between them. Per germline, CDR1 SQVTM and CDR2 ANQGSEA. CDR3 DNA sequence: TGCAGCGTTGGAGGGGGATCTGGGGCCAACGTCCTGACTTTC. Its protein is CSVGGGSGANVLTF.

This sequence joins TRBV27 and TRBJ2-5; 9 positions match TRBD2. Germline lookup yields CDR1 MNHEY and CDR2 SMNVEV (reference sequence). The CDR3 contains 16 residues. The V and J ends lost 2 bases and 3 bases, in that order; junction bases with no gene match: 7. CDR3 DNA: TGTGCCAGCAGTTTAGGAGCGGGGGGAGGAGAAGAGACCCAGTACTTC. It encodes CASSLGAGGGEETQYF.

In this sample, this clone turned up a few times. The J gene is TRBJ2-2, the V gene TRBV9; the D is unclear. There are 13 residues in the CDR3. Germline CDR1 SGDLS, CDR2 YYNGEE. V lost 5 bases, J lost 2 bases, and 7 bases lay in between. In nucleotides, the CDR3 is TGTGCCAGCAGTGAACATAACACCGGGGAGCTGTTTTTT. This translates into CASSEHNTGELFF.

The CDR3 nucleotides read TGCGCCAGCAGGGGACAGAACACTGAAGCTTTCTTT. It specifies CASRGQNTEAFF. This chain links TRBV10-1 with TRBJ1-1; perhaps TRBD1 as D (6 bases). CDR1 is WNHNN, CDR2 SYGVQD, per germline (reference sequence). V dropped 6 bases and J dropped 1 base, with 6 bases sitting between them. This CDR3 has 12 residues.

The chain joins TRBV5-4 to TRBJ2-2, with D perhaps being TRBD1 or TRBD2 (6 bases each). This CDR3 has 15 residues. Trimming stripped 4 bases from V and 3 bases from J, with 13 bases between. Germline V CDR1 and CDR2: SGHNT, YYREEE (reference sequence). This chain's CDR3 is CASSPEGGYTGELFF. CDR3 nucleotide sequence: TGTGCCAGCAGCCCGGAGGGGGGCTACACCGGGGAGCTGTTTTTT.

This clone was detected once. The chain carries TRBV6-5 and TRBJ2-7; 8 nucleotides line up with TRBD1. The V segment lost 4 bases and the J segment 1 base; nucleotides outside the gene matches: 6. The CDR3 is made up of 15 amino acids. Per germline, CDR1 MNHEY and CDR2 SVGAGI. The CDR3 loop reads CASSFGTGGSYEQYF. CDR3 sequence (DNA): TGTGCCAGCAGTTTCGGTACAGGGGGGTCCTACGAGCAGTACTTC.

This clone was picked up one time. The V call is TRBV18, the J call TRBJ1-5; 9 bases map to TRBD1. Germline CDR1 is KGHSH and CDR2 is LQKENI. The length of the CDR3 is 15 residues. The trim removed 6 bases at V and 2 bases at J, leaving 5 bases unmatched. The DNA of the CDR3 is TGTGCCAGCTCGGAGACAGGGGGAGGCAATCAGCCCCAGCATTTT. Translated, it gives CASSETGGGNQPQHF.

The chain joins TRBV2 to TRBJ2-5; the D is unclear. The length of the CDR3 is 16 residues. Germline CDR1 is SNHLY and CDR2 is FYNNEI. The V and J ends lost 5 bases and 5 bases respectively, with 21 bases between them. The CDR3 nucleotides read TGTGCCAGCAGTCGAAGCGTACTGCCCAGTAGGGAGACCCAGTACTTC. Translated, it gives CASSRSVLPSRETQYF.

J is TRBJ2-2 and V is TRBV5-1; 10 nucleotides agree with TRBD1. Trimming took 0 bases from V and 4 from J; bases not matched to a gene: 3. This CDR3 contains 16 residues. From germline, CDR1 is SGHRS and CDR2 YFSETQ. CDR3 sequence: CASSLGRTGGTGELFF. In DNA form, the CDR3 reads TGCGCCAGCAGCTTGGGCCGGACAGGGGGCACCGGGGAGCTGTTTTTT.

V is TRBV2 and J is TRBJ1-5; 9 nucleotides agree with TRBD1. The germline V gene encodes CDR1 SNHLY and CDR2 FYNNEI. The CDR3 runs 15 residues. The V and J ends lost 7 bases and 1 base, in that order; junction bases with no gene match: 5. The CDR3 protein is CASKTGGSSNQPQHF. Here the CDR3 DNA reads TGTGCCAGCAAAACAGGGGGCTCGAGCAATCAGCCCCAGCATTTT.

The gene calls are TRBV28 and TRBJ2-2, with D possibly being TRBD1 (6 bases). There are 18 residues in the CDR3. The V gene's germline CDR1 is MDHEN and CDR2 SYDVKM. V was clipped by 4 bases and J by 3 bases, with 21 bases between them. In nucleotides, the CDR3 is TGTGCCAGCAGTTCCATTTGGCCGGGACAAACCCACACCGGGGAGCTGTTTTTT. Amino acid sequence: CASSSIWPGQTHTGELFF.

This sequence joins TRBV19 and TRBJ1-1, with a weak D call TRBD1 (5 bases). The V gene's germline CDR1 is LNHDA and CDR2 SQIVND (reference sequence). The CDR3 covers 15 residues. V lost 11 bases and J 0 bases, leaving 19 bases between the germline ends. The CDR3 DNA follows: TGTGCCCCTGCCCGAGGCAGGGTGATGAACACTGAAGCTTTCTTT. This gives the protein CAPARGRVMNTEAFF.